A single sample is the source of the 26 T cell receptor beta chains below, sequenced in a study of cytomegalovirus exposure and HLA in healthy donors. Sequenced by immunoSEQ multiplex PCR; TCRdb stores in-frame clones only, minus some. The sample carries 150,000 to 200,000 clones, approximately 86% recorded once. Material for sequencing was PBMCs. All receptors derive from a man younger than 30 in good health and CMV-seropositive.

The table lists this clone with a count of one. The chain recombines TRBV11-1 with TRBJ1-1; 7 nucleotides line up with TRBD1. The V gene's germline CDR1 is SGHAT and CDR2 FQDESV (reference sequence). This CDR3 comprises 17 residues. V shed 2 bases, J shed 0 bases, and the junction held 9 bases outside the gene matches. CDR3 amino acids: CASSLRDSYPLNTEAFF. The CDR3 nucleotides are TGTGCCAGCAGCTTAAGGGACAGTTACCCGTTGAACACTGAAGCTTTCTTT.

The genes are TRBV27 and TRBJ1-5; TRBD1 matches 9 bases. CDR1 and CDR2 (germline): MNHEY, SMNVEV (reference sequence). V shed 2 bases and J 3 bases; nucleotides not matched to a gene: 5. CDR3 size: 16 residues. The DNA of the CDR3 is TGTGCCAGCAGTTTAAAGGGGACAGGGTTCAATCAGCCCCAGCATTTT. It translates to CASSLKGTGFNQPQHF.

This chain connects TRBV28 to TRBJ2-7; tentatively, D is TRBD2 (5 bases). Trimming took off 5 bases at V and 3 bases at J, with 17 bases between the two ends. Germline CDR1 MDHEN, CDR2 SYDVKM. The CDR3 extends over 15 amino acids. The CDR3 coding sequence is TGTGCCAGCAGTCCCTCCGAGCGGATCATCTACGAGCAGTACTTC. Amino acids: CASSPSERIIYEQYF.

The genes are TRBV5-6 and TRBJ2-7, with unresolved D. The CDR3 is 11 residues long. V was shortened by 2 bases and J by 4 bases, with 4 bases between the two germline ends. Germline assignment: CDR1 SGHDT and CDR2 YYEEEE. The CDR3: CASSFRYEQYF. As DNA, the CDR3 is TGTGCCAGCAGCTTTCGTTACGAGCAGTACTTC.

V and J are TRBV5-1 and TRBJ1-2; 9 nucleotides align to TRBD1. Looked up from germline, CDR1 is SGHRS and CDR2 is YFSETQ. The CDR3 extends over 14 amino acids. The junction had 3 bases not matched to a gene; V was cut back by 0 bases and J by 6 bases. CDR3 nucleotide sequence: TGCGCCAGCAGCTTGGCCTGGACAGGGGATGGCTACACCTTC. This sequence encodes CASSLAWTGDGYTF.

On this clone itself: Other DNA sequences in this specimen translate into the identical CDR3. V gene TRBV7-6 combines with J gene TRBJ2-1; unclear D gene. The V end was cut by 2 bases, the J end by 8 bases, with 7 bases between. The germline V gene has CDR1 SGHVS and CDR2 FNYEAQ. This CDR3 is 12 amino acids long. CDR3 in amino acids: CASSLSGYEQFF. Written as DNA, the CDR3 is TGTGCCAGCAGCTTATCAGGATATGAGCAGTTCTTC.

By sample share, this clone is medium-sized. The chain couples TRBV9 to TRBJ1-2; D is undetermined. This CDR3 contains 14 residues. Germline assignment: CDR1 SGDLS and CDR2 YYNGEE. V gave up 3 bases and J gave up 4 bases, with 13 bases separating them. The CDR3 nucleotides read TGTGCCAGCAGCGCCGAGGACTCCTTCTATGGCTACACCTTC. Residues: CASSAEDSFYGYTF.

This clone was recorded only once. This sequence joins TRBV15 and TRBJ1-2, with 8 bases identical to TRBD1. Per germline, CDR1 LNHNV and CDR2 YYDKDF (reference sequence). The CDR3 is 14 residues long. V gave up 8 bases and J gave up 7 bases; unmatched junction bases: 12. CDR3: CATSQGRGPFGYTF. The CDR3 DNA reads TGTGCCACCTCTCAAGGCAGGGGGCCCTTTGGCTACACCTTC.

The rearrangement joins TRBV11-2 to TRBJ2-7; D might be TRBD2 (6 bases). Trimming shortened V by 5 bases and J by 2 bases, and 25 bases separated the two germline ends. The CDR3 consists of 18 residues. Germline assignment: CDR1 SGHAT and CDR2 FQNNGV. In nucleotides, the CDR3 is TGTGCCAGCAGCCCCCTTCGGGAAGGGACTGGAAAGACCTACGAGCAGTACTTC. Translation gives CASSPLREGTGKTYEQYF.

This clone was picked up a small number of times. The chain has TRBV11-2 and TRBJ1-2, with D perhaps matching TRBD1 (6 bases). The CDR3 runs 13 residues. The V end was cut by 5 bases, the J end by 7 bases, with 14 bases between. The germline V gene encodes CDR1 SGHAT and CDR2 FQNNGV. CDR3 sequence: CASSPRTVGGYTF. CDR3 DNA: TGTGCCAGCAGCCCACGGACAGTTGGTGGCTACACCTTC.

The chain employs TRBV11-2 and TRBJ2-7; a possible D gene is TRBD2 (5 bases). Germline assignment: CDR1 SGHAT and CDR2 FQNNGV. The V end was cut by 7 bases, the J end by 1 base, with 17 bases between. The CDR3 length is 15 residues. For the CDR3, the DNA is TGTGCCAGCACCAGAAGCGGAGTAAATTCCTACGAGCAGTACTTC. Translation: CASTRSGVNSYEQYF. The full variable domain, its missing parts supplied by reference TRBV11-2 and TRBJ2-7, is EAGVAQSPRYKIIEKRQSVAFWCNPISGHATLYWYQQILGQGPKLLIQFQNNGVVDDSQLPKDRFSAERLKGVDSTLKIQPAKLEDSAVYLCASTRSGVNSYEQYFGPGTRLTVT.

The chain joins TRBV6-4 to TRBJ2-2; 9 positions agree with TRBD2. CDR3 size: 17 residues. The J segment lost 7 bases and the V segment lost 0 bases, leaving 9 bases of the junction unmatched. Germline assignment: CDR1 MRHNA and CDR2 SNTAGT. CDR3 sequence: CASSDSSGGGASGELFF. The CDR3 bases are TGTGCCAGCAGTGACTCGAGCGGCGGGGGGGCGAGCGGGGAGCTGTTTTTT.

The chain employs TRBV7-8 and TRBJ1-6; D perhaps matches TRBD1 (5 bases). CDR1 SGHVS and CDR2 FQNEAQ come from the germline V gene. The CDR3 is made up of 15 amino acids. Deletions cut 5 bases from V and 9 bases from J, with 17 bases between. The CDR3: CASSPGYPQASPLHF. CDR3 nucleotide sequence: TGTGCCAGCAGCCCAGGGTACCCTCAGGCTTCACCCCTCCACTTT.

CDR3: CASKALGSGELFF. CDR3 bases: TGTGCCAGCAAGGCCCTAGGAAGCGGGGAGCTGTTTTTT. This rearrangement joins TRBV2 to TRBJ2-2; D gene uncertain. Per the germline V gene, CDR1 is SNHLY and CDR2 is FYNNEI. V was cut by 7 bases and J by 7 bases, with 13 bases left in between. CDR3 length equals 13 residues.

J is TRBJ2-3 and V is TRBV14; maybe TRBD1 (6 bases). Trimming shortened V by 4 bases and J by 2 bases, and 13 bases separated the two germline ends. Per germline, CDR1 SGHDN and CDR2 FVKESK. The CDR3 covers 15 residues. The CDR3 loop is CASSPVGAPTDTQYF. The CDR3 DNA reads TGTGCCAGCAGCCCTGTGGGGGCGCCCACAGATACGCAGTATTTT.

The CDR3 loop reads CASSLSRWLAGEETQYF. The CDR3 region has the DNA TGTGCCAGCAGCCTTTCCCGCTGGCTAGCGGGGGAGGAGACCCAGTACTTC. V usage is TRBV25-1 and J usage is TRBJ2-5; the match to TRBD2 covers 10 bases. The V gene's germline CDR1 is MGHDK and CDR2 SYGVNS. Trimming cost V 6 bases and J 5 bases; bases outside gene matches: 15. This CDR3 has 17 residues. Variable domain in full (rest from reference TRBV25-1 and TRBJ2-5): EADIYQTPRYLVIGTGKKITLECSQTMGHDKMYWYQQDPGMELHLIHYSYGVNSTEKGDLSSESTVSRIRTEHFPLTLESARPSHTSQYLCASSLSRWLAGEETQYFGPGTRLLVL.

A single count supports this clone. One end of the junction fails to match germline, which may point to a read error. V is TRBV7-7 and J is TRBJ2-2; the match to TRBD2 covers 9 bases. Germline V lookup: CDR1 SSHAT, CDR2 FNYEAQ (reference sequence). This CDR3 comprises 17 residues. The CDR3, as DNA: TGTGCTAGCAGCTTAGCGGACCAGCGGGGGGATACCGGGGAGCTGTTTTTT. Protein product: CASSLADQRGDTGELFF. Together with reference TRBV7-7 and TRBJ2-2, the CDR3 gives the full variable domain: GAGVSQSPRYKVTKRGQDVTLRCDPISSHATLYWYQQALGQGPEFLTYFNYEAQPDKSGLPSDRFSAERPEGSISTLTIQRTEQRDSAMYRCASSLADQRGDTGELFFGEGSRLTVL.

The chain recombines TRBV5-4 with TRBJ2-7, with 8 bases matching TRBD2. CDR1 and CDR2 (germline): SGHNT, YYREEE (reference sequence). Trimming cost V 2 bases and J 6 bases; bases outside gene matches: 10. The CDR3 length is 15 residues. The CDR3: CASSFLGSGIGEQYF. CDR3 sequence (DNA): TGTGCCAGCAGCTTCCTGGGTAGCGGGATAGGCGAGCAGTACTTC.

The rearrangement links TRBV4-1 to TRBJ1-4, with a possible D match to TRBD1 (6 bases). The CDR3 totals 15 residues. V was clipped by 1 base and J by 7 bases, with 13 bases between them. CDR1 is MGHRA, CDR2 YSYEKL, per germline. The CDR3 DNA is TGCGCCAGCAGCCAAGGAGGGGGGGTCAGTGAAAAACTGTTTTTT. Translation: CASSQGGGVSEKLFF.

This clone has a single count. The V gene is TRBV7-9, the J gene TRBJ2-2; D not resolved. This CDR3 region has 13 residues. The germline V and J ends were trimmed by 6 bases and 11 bases, with 16 bases remaining between them. CDR1 SEHNR and CDR2 FQNEAQ come from the germline V gene (reference sequence). The CDR3 nucleotides are TGTGCCAGCAGGCATACGACATATTTAGAGCTGTTTTTT. The encoded protein is CASRHTTYLELFF.

The chain couples TRBV5-1 to TRBJ2-7, with 7 bases lining up with TRBD2. The CDR3 has 16 amino acids. Germline V CDR1 and CDR2: SGHRS, YFSETQ. The V and J ends lost 0 bases and 0 bases, in that order; junction bases with no gene match: 6. The CDR3 nucleotides read TGCGCCAGCAGCTTGGCCCCGGGGGGTAGCTCCTACGAGCAGTACTTC. Translating gives CASSLAPGGSSYEQYF.

CDR3 amino acids: CASSPLLAGDEQYF. The DNA of the CDR3 is TGTGCCAGCTCACCACTACTAGCGGGGGACGAGCAGTACTTC. This chain connects TRBV18 to TRBJ2-7; the match to TRBD2 covers 11 bases. J gave up 5 bases and V 1 base, and 1 base lay outside the gene matches. Per the germline V gene, CDR1 is KGHSH and CDR2 is LQKENI. The CDR3 loop spans 14 amino acids.

V is TRBV5-6 and J is TRBJ2-7, with a weak D call TRBD2 (6 bases). V was clipped by 4 bases and J by 1 base, with 15 bases between them. Germline lookup yields CDR1 SGHDT and CDR2 YYEEEE. The CDR3 sequence is 15 residues long. CDR3 region: CASSPGDGNSYEQYF. Written as DNA, the CDR3 is TGTGCCAGCAGCCCGGGGGACGGGAATTCCTACGAGCAGTACTTC.

This chain links TRBV18 with TRBJ1-2, with 7 bases aligning to TRBD1. The CDR3 covers 17 residues. Germline-derived CDR1 and CDR2 are KGHSH and LQKENI. Trimming at V came to 3 bases and at J to 5 bases, leaving 15 bases not matched to a gene. The CDR3 DNA is TGTGCCAGCTCACCCACTTGGGAGAACAGGGGAACATATGGCTACACCTTC. It translates to CASSPTWENRGTYGYTF.

The chain uses TRBV2 and TRBJ2-5; the D gene is possibly TRBD1 (5 bases). Germline assignment: CDR1 SNHLY and CDR2 FYNNEI. The CDR3 has 15 amino acids. The ends were cut back, 6 bases at V and 7 bases at J, with 21 bases in the middle. The CDR3 bases are TGTGCCAGCAGGTCCGACAGTATATCCTCTGGGACCCAGTACTTC. It codes for CASRSDSISSGTQYF.

The chain couples TRBV9 to TRBJ2-3; 10 nucleotides line up with TRBD2. Germline assignment: CDR1 SGDLS and CDR2 YYNGEE. V lost 3 bases and J lost 5; bases outside the gene matches: 6. CDR3 length: 15 amino acids. The DNA of the CDR3 is TGTGCCAGCAGCGGAGCGGGGGGGCATGAAGATACGCAGTATTTT. Its translation is CASSGAGGHEDTQYF.